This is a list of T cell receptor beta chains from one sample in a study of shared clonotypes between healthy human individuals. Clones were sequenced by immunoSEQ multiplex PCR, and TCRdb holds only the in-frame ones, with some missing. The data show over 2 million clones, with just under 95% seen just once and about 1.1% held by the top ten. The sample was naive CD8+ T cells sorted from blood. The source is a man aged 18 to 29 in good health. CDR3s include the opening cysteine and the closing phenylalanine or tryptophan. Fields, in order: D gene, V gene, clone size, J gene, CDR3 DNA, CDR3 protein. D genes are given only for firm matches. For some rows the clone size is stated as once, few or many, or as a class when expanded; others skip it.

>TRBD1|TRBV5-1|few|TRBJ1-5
TGCGCCAGCAGCTTGGGGACAGGGTTTCAGCCCCAGCATTTT
CASSLGTGFQPQHF
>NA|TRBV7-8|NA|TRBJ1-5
TGTGCCAGCAGCTTACATGGTGAGCCCCAGCATTTT
CASSLHGEPQHF
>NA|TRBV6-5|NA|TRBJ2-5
TGTGCCAGCAGTCCCCCGATGCAAGAGACCCAGTACTTC
CASSPPMQETQYF
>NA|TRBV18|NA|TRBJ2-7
TGTGCCAGCTCACCACGTGACGGGACACCGACCTACGAGCAGTACTTC
CASSPRDGTPTYEQYF
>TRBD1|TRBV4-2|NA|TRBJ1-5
TGTGCCAGCAGCCAAGAGACAGGGCCGAATCAGCCCCAGCATTTT
CASSQETGPNQPQHF
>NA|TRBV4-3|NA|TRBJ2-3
TGCGCCAGCAGCCAAGAGGTCTCCATCGATCTCACAGATACGCAGTATTTT
CASSQEVSIDLTDTQYF
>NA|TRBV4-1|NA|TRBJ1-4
TGCGCCAGCAGCCAATTGGAGGGGAGCGGTGAAAAACTGTTTTTT
CASSQLEGSGEKLFF
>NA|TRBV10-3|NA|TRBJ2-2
TGTGCCATCACAGACTTTTCGAACACCGGGGAGCTGTTTTTT
CAITDFSNTGELFF
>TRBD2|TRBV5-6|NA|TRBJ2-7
TGTGCCAGCAGCCCGAGCGGGAGCGGACCCTACGAGCAGTACTTC
CASSPSGSGPYEQYF
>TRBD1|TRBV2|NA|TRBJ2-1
TGTGCCAGCAGTCCCTACAGGGGGCTGGGCAATGAGCAGTTCTTC
CASSPYRGLGNEQFF
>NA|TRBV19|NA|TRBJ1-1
TGTGCCAGTAGTATCGCTCAGGCCTCCGACACTGAAGCTTTCTTT
CASSIAQASDTEAFF
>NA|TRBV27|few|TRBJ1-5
TGTGCCAGCAGTTTCTCGGACGGTTATCAGCCCCAGCATTTT
CASSFSDGYQPQHF
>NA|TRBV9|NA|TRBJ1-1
TGTGCCAGCAGCGTAGTGGGAGGGGGGAACGCTGAAGCTTTCTTT
CASSVVGGGNAEAFF
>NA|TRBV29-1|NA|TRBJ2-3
TGCAGCGTTGAAGTGGTGGGAAGCGCAGATACGCAGTATTTT
CSVEVVGSADTQYF
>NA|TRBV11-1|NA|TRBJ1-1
TGTGCCAGCAGCTTACAGAACACTGAAGCTTTCTTT
CASSLQNTEAFF
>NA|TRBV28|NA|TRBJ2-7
TGTGCCAGCAGTTTCGACGAGCAGTACTTC
CASSFDEQYF
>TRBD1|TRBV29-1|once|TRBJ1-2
TGCAGCGTTGGACAGGGACAAGCTAACTATGGCTACACCTTC
CSVGQGQANYGYTF
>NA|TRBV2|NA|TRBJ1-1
TGTGCCAGCAGTGGGGGAGGGGAAGACACTGAAGCTTTCTTT
CASSGGGEDTEAFF
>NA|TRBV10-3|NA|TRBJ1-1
TGTGCCATCAGTGAGTCGATAAACACTGAAGCTTTCTTT
CAISESINTEAFF
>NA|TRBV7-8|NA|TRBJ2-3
TGTGCCAGCAGCCCTGGTTCCGGGGGGCACGGAGATACGCAGTATTTT
CASSPGSGGHGDTQYF
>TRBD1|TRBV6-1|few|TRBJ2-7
TGTGCCAGCAGTGAAGCGGGACAGGGTGACTACGAGCAGTACTTC
CASSEAGQGDYEQYF
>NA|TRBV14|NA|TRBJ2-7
TGTGCCAGCAGCCAGCTCGGGACATCCTACGAGCAGTACTTC
CASSQLGTSYEQYF
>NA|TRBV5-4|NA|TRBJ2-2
TGTGCCTCAACGGCAGACACCGGGGAGCTGTTTTTT
CASTADTGELFF
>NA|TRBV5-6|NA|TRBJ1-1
TGTGCCAGCAGCTTGGTTCCGGGGGCGGAGAACACTGAAGCTTTCTTT
CASSLVPGAENTEAFF
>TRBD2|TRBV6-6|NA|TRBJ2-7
TGTGCCAGCAGTTACGCTAGCGGGAGTTACCACGAGCAGTACTTC
CASSYASGSYHEQYF
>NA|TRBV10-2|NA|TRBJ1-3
TGCGCCAGCAGTGCAGCGGGGTGGACTGGAAACACCATATATTTT
CASSAAGWTGNTIYF
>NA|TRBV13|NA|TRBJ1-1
TGTGCCAGCAGGCTACAGGGAAACCATGCGGCTTTCTTT
CASRLQGNHAAFF
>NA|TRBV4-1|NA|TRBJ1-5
TGCGCCAGCAGCCAAGCTCAGGCGAATCAGCCCCAGCATTTT
CASSQAQANQPQHF
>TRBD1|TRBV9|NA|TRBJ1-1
TGTGCCAGCAGCGTAGATGGTCAGGGGGATAAAGCTTTCTTT
CASSVDGQGDKAFF